These 24 T cell receptor beta chains were sequenced from one sample in a study of blood T cell repertoires in COVID-19. Data came from immunoSEQ multiplex PCR; TCRdb stores just in-frame clones and leaves some out. This table has 90,000 to 100,000 clones, around 85% appearing once. The specimen sequenced was peripheral blood. These receptors were obtained from a man between 60 and 75 years old with acute or convalescent COVID-19.

V and J are TRBV10-3 and TRBJ2-7; D possibly corresponds to TRBD2 (8 bases). The CDR3 runs to 17 residues. CDR1 is ENHRY and CDR2 is SYGVKD in the germline V gene. The V and J ends lost 2 bases and 5 bases respectively, with 22 bases between them. The CDR3: CAISERGQRERPHEQYF. The CDR3 coding sequence is TGTGCCATCAGTGAGAGGGGACAGCGGGAGAGGCCCCACGAGCAGTACTTC.

This rearrangement joins TRBV4-3 to TRBJ2-3; 8 positions agree with TRBD1. CDR1 is LGHNA and CDR2 is YSLEER in the germline V gene. With V trimmed by 1 base and J by 3 bases, 3 bases remained unmatched. CDR3 length: 15 residues. The CDR3 spells CASSQVGQGTDTQYF. The CDR3 nucleotides read TGCGCCAGCAGCCAAGTCGGACAGGGTACAGATACGCAGTATTTT.

The V gene is TRBV11-3, the J gene TRBJ1-1, with D possibly being TRBD1 (5 bases). Germline V gene data show CDR1 as SGHNT and CDR2 as YENEEA. The CDR3 covers 14 residues. V lost 5 bases and J 6 bases, leaving 16 bases between the germline ends. The CDR3, as DNA: TGTGCCAGCAGCCTCAGGGAAGTAGTGGCTGAAGCTTTCTTT. It yields the protein CASSLREVVAEAFF.

The J gene is TRBJ2-7, the V gene TRBV7-6; TRBD2 is a possible D gene (6 bases). The CDR3 has 15 residues. V shed 5 bases and J shed 0 bases, with 14 bases lying between them. CDR1 and CDR2 (germline): SGHVS, FNYEAQ. Written as DNA, the CDR3 is TGTGCCAGCAGCGCGAGCGGGTCCAGCTCCTACGAGCAGTACTTC. It specifies CASSASGSSSYEQYF.

The chain joins TRBV6-5 to TRBJ2-3; no firm D call. V was trimmed by 5 bases and J by 2 bases, leaving 8 bases between them. Germline values: CDR1 MNHEY, CDR2 SVGAGI. The CDR3 is 13 amino acids. The CDR3 DNA reads TGTGCCAGCAGTCGCGGATTCACAGATACGCAGTATTTT. Protein: CASSRGFTDTQYF.

As to this clone: A junction boundary mismatches the germline segment, possibly from a read error. This chain joins TRBV18 and TRBJ1-5; possibly TRBD1 for D (5 bases). Looked up from germline, CDR1 is KGHSH and CDR2 is LQKENI. The CDR3 is 12 residues long. CDR3 in DNA: TGTGCCAGCTCACCACCTAAAGGGGAATGGTATTTT. This encodes CASSPPKGEWYF.

The chain is built from TRBV30 and TRBJ1-2; no clear D. V was shortened by 1 base and J by 1 base, with 7 bases between the two germline ends. The CDR3 sequence is 13 residues long. Germline CDR1 is GTSNPN and CDR2 is SVGIG (reference sequence). The CDR3 region is CAWSAGNNYGYTF. Written as DNA, the CDR3 is TGTGCCTGGAGTGCGGGAAATAACTATGGCTACACCTTC.

CDR3 region: CASSEFAGGDHEQYF. In nucleotides, the CDR3 is TGCGCCAGCAGTGAGTTCGCGGGAGGGGACCACGAGCAGTACTTC. The rearrangement joins TRBV10-1 to TRBJ2-7; TRBD2 matches 9 bases. Germline V gene data show CDR1 as WNHNN and CDR2 as SYGVQD (reference sequence). V shed 1 base, J shed 5 bases, and the junction held 6 bases outside the gene matches. The length of the CDR3 is 15 residues.

This clone was seen more than once but under ten times. The sample holds other DNA sequences that translate to the same CDR3. This chain joins TRBV14 and TRBJ1-2; TRBD1 matches 9 bases. The CDR3 extends over 15 amino acids. Germline V gene sequence: CDR1 SGHDN, CDR2 FVKESK. V lost 2 bases to trimming and J lost 6 bases; unmatched junction nucleotides: 7. The CDR3 DNA follows: TGTGCCAGCAGCCAACTGGACAGGGGATCTGATGGCTACACCTTC. Translating gives CASSQLDRGSDGYTF. The full variable domain, its missing parts supplied by reference TRBV14 and TRBJ1-2, is EAGVTQFPSHSVIEKGQTVTLRCDPISGHDNLYWYRRVMGKEIKFLLHFVKESKQDESGMPNNRFLAERTGGTYSTLKVQPAELEDSGVYFCASSQLDRGSDGYTFGSGTRLTVV.

The chain has TRBV19 and TRBJ1-3; TRBD1 matches at 7 bases. In germline, CDR1 is LNHDA, CDR2 SQIVND (reference sequence). This CDR3 comprises 15 residues. The ends lost 5 bases at V and 8 bases at J; junction bases unmatched: 12. CDR3 sequence: CASSEGTVGGDTIYF. The CDR3 coding sequence is TGTGCCAGTAGTGAAGGGACAGTCGGCGGTGACACCATATATTTT.

This clone showed up just a few times. The J gene is TRBJ2-1, the V gene TRBV29-1; TRBD1 aligns across 7 bases. V was clipped by 6 bases and J by 0 bases; unmatched bases: 8. Per germline, CDR1 SQVTM and CDR2 ANQGSEA. The CDR3 runs 15 residues. CDR3 loop: CSVWRQGNSYNEQFF. CDR3 sequence (DNA): TGCAGCGTATGGAGACAGGGAAACTCCTACAATGAGCAGTTCTTC.

This sequence joins TRBV19 and TRBJ1-1; D gene ambiguous. The CDR3 length is 14 residues. Trimming took off 5 bases at V and 1 base at J, with 11 bases between the two ends. The V gene's germline CDR1 is LNHDA and CDR2 SQIVND (reference sequence). Here the CDR3 reads CASSLLSRNTEAFF. The CDR3 DNA reads TGTGCCAGTAGTCTATTGTCGAGGAACACTGAAGCTTTCTTT.

V gene TRBV3-1 (or the pseudogene TRBV3-2) combines with J gene TRBJ2-3; 8 bases are shared with TRBD2. This CDR3 spans 15 amino acids. The germline CDR1 and CDR2 sequences are LGHDT and YNNKEL (reference sequence). V lost 3 bases to trimming and J lost 5 bases; unmatched junction nucleotides: 7. This CDR3 is CASSHPSGGGDTQYF. CDR3 DNA: TGTGCCAGCAGCCATCCAAGCGGGGGTGGAGATACGCAGTATTTT.

The chain recombines TRBV6-5 with TRBJ1-2, with D possibly TRBD1 on 5 matching bases. Trimming removed 6 bases from V and 2 bases from J, with 13 bases in between. The CDR3 totals 14 residues. CDR1 is MNHEY and CDR2 is SVGAGI in the germline V gene. DNA of the CDR3: TGTGCCAGCAGCCGGCAGGGCCTGAACTATGGCTACACCTTC. Its translation is CASSRQGLNYGYTF.

The chain uses TRBV4-3 and TRBJ1-5; D might be TRBD1 (5 bases). The germline V gene encodes CDR1 LGHNA and CDR2 YSLEER. The CDR3 sequence is 16 residues long. V shed 0 bases and J shed 5 bases, with 14 bases lying between them. CDR3 coding DNA: TGCGCCAGCAGCCAAGATCTTATGCAGGGCTATCAGCCCCAGCATTTT. Protein sequence: CASSQDLMQGYQPQHF.

This rearrangement joins TRBV28 to TRBJ2-7; D gene unclear. From germline, CDR1 is MDHEN and CDR2 SYDVKM. The CDR3 contains 11 residues. The V end lost 11 bases, the J end lost 2 bases, and 10 bases lay between the germline ends. This chain's CDR3 is CAHGVAYEQYF. DNA of the CDR3: TGTGCCCATGGAGTCGCCTACGAGCAGTACTTC.

This clone was detected only a few times. The chain uses TRBV5-5 and TRBJ1-1; D is possibly TRBD1 (6 bases). CDR1 is SGHKS, CDR2 YYEKEE, per germline (reference sequence). V shed 3 bases and J shed 1 base, with 10 bases lying between them. This CDR3 comprises 14 residues. The CDR3 DNA follows: TGTGCCAGCAGCTACAGGGCTTCGAACACTGAAGCTTTCTTT. Amino acid sequence: CASSYRASNTEAFF.

V gene TRBV20-1 combines with J gene TRBJ1-1; D gene ambiguous. Germline V gene sequence: CDR1 DFQATT, CDR2 SNEGSKA (reference sequence). CDR3 size: 13 residues. V lost 3 bases to trimming and J lost 0 bases, with 8 bases between them. The CDR3 sequence is CSASSPLNTEAFF. Written as DNA, the CDR3 is TGCAGTGCTAGTAGCCCCCTGAACACTGAAGCTTTCTTT.

The chain links TRBV11-3 to TRBJ2-1, with TRBD1 matching over 8 bases. The V segment lost 5 bases and the J segment 0 bases; nucleotides outside the gene matches: 3. Germline lookup yields CDR1 SGHNT and CDR2 YENEEA. This CDR3 has 15 amino acids. In DNA, the CDR3 is TGTGCCAGCAGCCCGACAGGGGACTCCTACAATGAGCAGTTCTTC. Translation: CASSPTGDSYNEQFF. The full variable domain, rest sourced from reference TRBV11-3 and TRBJ2-1, is EAGVVQSPRYKIIEKKQPVAFWCNPISGHNTLYWYLQNLGQGPELLIRYENEEAVDDSQLPKDRFSAERLKGVDSTLKIQPAELGDSAVYLCASSPTGDSYNEQFFGPGTRLTVL.

The chain uses TRBV7-9 and TRBJ2-3; 10 nucleotides align to TRBD2. Germline trimming cut 7 bases from V and 0 bases from J; bases unmatched to any gene: 10. Germline CDR1 SEHNR, CDR2 FQNEAQ (reference sequence). The CDR3 contains 17 residues. CDR3 bases: TGTGCCAGCACGGCGACTAGCGGGCCAAAAAGCACAGATACGCAGTATTTT. This translates into CASTATSGPKSTDTQYF.

This clone occurred a few times. The V and J genes are TRBV7-9 and TRBJ2-3; maybe TRBD2 (6 bases). From germline, CDR1 is SEHNR and CDR2 FQNEAQ (reference sequence). This CDR3 contains 15 residues. The V end lost 4 bases, the J end lost 1 base, and 12 bases lay between the germline ends. The CDR3 here is CASSSRLEGTDTQYF. For the CDR3, the DNA is TGTGCCAGCAGCTCCCGACTAGAGGGCACAGATACGCAGTATTTT.

This chain joins TRBV6-5 and TRBJ2-3, with a possible D match to TRBD1 (5 bases). V dropped 1 base and J dropped 2 bases, with 10 bases sitting between them. CDR3 length: 15 residues. Germline loops: CDR1 MNHEY, CDR2 SVGAGI. The CDR3 sequence is CASSYFRADTDTQYF. CDR3 DNA sequence: TGTGCCAGCAGTTACTTCAGGGCAGACACAGATACGCAGTATTTT.

This clone was seen only once. The chain combines TRBV5-5 with TRBJ2-1; D not certain. Germline V gene lookup returns CDR1 SGHKS and CDR2 YYEKEE (reference sequence). CDR3 length: 16 amino acids. Trimming stripped 2 bases from V and 9 bases from J, with 21 bases between. The CDR3 sequence: CASSFRWAAAVGEQFF. In nucleotides, the CDR3 is TGTGCCAGCAGCTTCCGTTGGGCAGCCGCCGTTGGTGAGCAGTTCTTC.

V and J are TRBV5-4 and TRBJ1-6, with TRBD1 identical over 8 bases. J was trimmed by 7 bases and V by 2 bases; bases with no gene match: 11. In germline, CDR1 is SGHNT, CDR2 YYREEE (reference sequence). The CDR3 has 17 residues. As DNA, the CDR3 is TGTGCCAGCAGCTTCGCGTTAGGGACAGGACGAAATTCACCCCTCCACTTT. It codes for CASSFALGTGRNSPLHF.